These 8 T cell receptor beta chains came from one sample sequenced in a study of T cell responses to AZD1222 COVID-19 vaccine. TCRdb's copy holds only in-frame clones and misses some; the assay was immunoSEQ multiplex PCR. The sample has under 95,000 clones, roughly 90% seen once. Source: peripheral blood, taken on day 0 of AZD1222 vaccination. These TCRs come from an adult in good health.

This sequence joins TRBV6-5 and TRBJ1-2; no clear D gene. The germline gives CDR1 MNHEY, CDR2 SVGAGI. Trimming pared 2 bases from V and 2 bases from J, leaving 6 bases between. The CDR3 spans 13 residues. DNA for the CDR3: TGTGCCAGCAGTTACGAGAAGAACTATGGCTACACCTTC. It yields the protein CASSYEKNYGYTF.

The DNA of the CDR3 is TGTGCCAGCAGTTATAGGGGTGGCGAAAAACTGTTTTTT. This gives the protein CASSYRGGEKLFF. The chain joins TRBV6-5 to TRBJ1-4; a weak D match, TRBD1 (5 bases). The CDR3 contains 13 residues. Per the germline V gene, CDR1 is MNHEY and CDR2 is SVGAGI. The V gene lost 3 bases and the J gene lost 8 bases, with 10 bases spanning the gap.

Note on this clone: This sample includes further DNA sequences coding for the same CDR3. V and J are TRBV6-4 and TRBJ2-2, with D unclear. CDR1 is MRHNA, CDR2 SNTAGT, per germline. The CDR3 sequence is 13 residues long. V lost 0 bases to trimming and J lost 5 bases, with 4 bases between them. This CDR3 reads CASSDSGTGELFF. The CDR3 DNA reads TGTGCCAGCAGTGACTCAGGAACCGGGGAGCTGTTTTTT.

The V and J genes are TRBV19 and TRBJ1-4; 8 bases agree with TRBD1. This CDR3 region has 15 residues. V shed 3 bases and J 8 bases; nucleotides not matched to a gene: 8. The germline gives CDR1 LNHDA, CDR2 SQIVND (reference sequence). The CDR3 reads CASSIPDRGYEKLFF. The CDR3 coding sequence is TGTGCCAGTAGTATTCCTGACAGGGGATACGAAAAACTGTTTTTT.

The CDR3 nucleotides are TGTGCCAGCAGTGTGGGGACCAACACTGAAGCTTTCTTT. Amino acids: CASSVGTNTEAFF. V gene TRBV28 combines with J gene TRBJ1-1; D possibly corresponds to TRBD1 (5 bases). The V end was cut by 5 bases, the J end by 2 bases, with 9 bases between. In germline, CDR1 is MDHEN, CDR2 SYDVKM. CDR3 length: 13 amino acids.

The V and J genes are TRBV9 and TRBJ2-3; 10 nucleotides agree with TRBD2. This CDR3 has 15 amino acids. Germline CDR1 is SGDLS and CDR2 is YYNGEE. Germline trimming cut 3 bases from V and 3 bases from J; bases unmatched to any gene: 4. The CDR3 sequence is CASSERGGGTDTQYF. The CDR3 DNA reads TGTGCCAGCAGCGAGCGGGGGGGCGGGACAGATACGCAGTATTTT.

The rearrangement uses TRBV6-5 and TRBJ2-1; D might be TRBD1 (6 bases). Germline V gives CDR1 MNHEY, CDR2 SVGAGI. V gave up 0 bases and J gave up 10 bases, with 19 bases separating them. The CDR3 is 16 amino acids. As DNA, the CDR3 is TGTGCCAGCAGTTACTCGAACCCCACAGGGATTGCCGAGCAGTTCTTC. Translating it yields CASSYSNPTGIAEQFF.

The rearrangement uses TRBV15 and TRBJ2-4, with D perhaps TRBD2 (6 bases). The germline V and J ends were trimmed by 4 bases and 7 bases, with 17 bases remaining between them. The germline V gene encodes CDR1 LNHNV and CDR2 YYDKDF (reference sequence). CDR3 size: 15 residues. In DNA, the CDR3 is TGTGCCACCAGCACGCCTCTGGGGGGAAGCAACATTCAGTACTTC. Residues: CATSTPLGGSNIQYF.